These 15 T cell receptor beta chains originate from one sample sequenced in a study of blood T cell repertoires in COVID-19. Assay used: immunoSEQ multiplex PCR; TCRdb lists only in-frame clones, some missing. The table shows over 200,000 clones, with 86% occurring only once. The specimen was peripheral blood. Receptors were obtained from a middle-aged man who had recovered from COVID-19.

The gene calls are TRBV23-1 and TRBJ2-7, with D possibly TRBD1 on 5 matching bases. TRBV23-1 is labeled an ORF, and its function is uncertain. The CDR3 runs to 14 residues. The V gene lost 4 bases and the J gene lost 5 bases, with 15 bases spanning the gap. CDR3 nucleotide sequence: TGCGCCAGCAGTCGCCTCAGGGCTGAGGACGAGCAGTACTTC. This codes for CASSRLRAEDEQYF.

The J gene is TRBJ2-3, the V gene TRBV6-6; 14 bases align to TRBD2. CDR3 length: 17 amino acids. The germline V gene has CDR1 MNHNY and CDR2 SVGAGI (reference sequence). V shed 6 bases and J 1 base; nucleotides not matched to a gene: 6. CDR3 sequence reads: CASSRLAGGSRTDTQYF. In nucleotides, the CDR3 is TGTGCCAGCAGCCGACTAGCGGGGGGGTCCCGCACAGATACGCAGTATTTT.

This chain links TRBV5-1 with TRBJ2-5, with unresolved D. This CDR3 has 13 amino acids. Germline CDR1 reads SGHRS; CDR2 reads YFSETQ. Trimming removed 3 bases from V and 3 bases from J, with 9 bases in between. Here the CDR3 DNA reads TGCGCCAGCAGCTCTGCTAGTAAAGAGACCCAGTACTTC. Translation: CASSSASKETQYF.

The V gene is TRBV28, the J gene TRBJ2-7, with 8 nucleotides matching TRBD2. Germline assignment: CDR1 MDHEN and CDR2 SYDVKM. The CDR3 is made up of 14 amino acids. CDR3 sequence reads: CASGWSGGIYEQYF. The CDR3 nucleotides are TGTGCTAGCGGATGGAGCGGGGGAATATACGAGCAGTACTTC.

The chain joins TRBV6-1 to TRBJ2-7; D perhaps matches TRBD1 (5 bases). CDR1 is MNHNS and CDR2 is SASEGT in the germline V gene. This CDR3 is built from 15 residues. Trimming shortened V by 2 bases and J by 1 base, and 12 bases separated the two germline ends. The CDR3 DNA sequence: TGTGCCAGCAGTGAACTGGCAGGGATATCCTACGAGCAGTACTTC. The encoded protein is CASSELAGISYEQYF.

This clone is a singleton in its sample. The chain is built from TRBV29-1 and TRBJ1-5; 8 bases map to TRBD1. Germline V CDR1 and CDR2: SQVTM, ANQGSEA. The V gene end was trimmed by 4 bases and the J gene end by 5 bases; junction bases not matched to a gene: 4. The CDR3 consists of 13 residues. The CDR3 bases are TGCAGCGTTGGGGGACAGGCCGATCAGCCCCAGCATTTT. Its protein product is CSVGGQADQPQHF. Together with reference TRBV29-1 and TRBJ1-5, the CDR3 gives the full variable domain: SAVISQKPSRDICQRGTSLTIQCQVDSQVTMMFWYRQQPGQSLTLIATANQGSEATYESGFVIDKFPISRPNLTFSTLTVSNMSPEDSSIYLCSVGGQADQPQHFGDGTRLSIL.

The DNA of the CDR3 is TGTGCCAGCAGCAGGGACAGTGAAACAGATACGCAGTATTTT. Protein sequence: CASSRDSETDTQYF. The chain joins TRBV7-9 to TRBJ2-3, with TRBD1 matching 7 bases. Germline V gene data show CDR1 as SEHNR and CDR2 as FQNEAQ (reference sequence). J lost 3 bases, V lost 5 bases, and 5 bases had no gene match. The CDR3 is made up of 14 amino acids. Based on the CDR3 plus reference TRBV7-9 and TRBJ2-3, the full variable domain is DTGVSQNPRHKITKRGQNVTFRCDPISEHNRLYWYRQTLGQGPEFLTYFQNEAQLEKSRLLSDRFSAERPKGSFSTLEIQRTEQGDSAMYLCASSRDSETDTQYFGPGTRLTVL.

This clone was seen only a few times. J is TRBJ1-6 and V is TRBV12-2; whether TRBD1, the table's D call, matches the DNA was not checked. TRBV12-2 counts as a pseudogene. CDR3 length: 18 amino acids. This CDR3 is CASRLAKDIWSYNSPLHF. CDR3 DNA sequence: TGTGCAAGTCGCTTAGCGAAGGACATATGGTCCTATAATTCACCCCTCCACTTT.

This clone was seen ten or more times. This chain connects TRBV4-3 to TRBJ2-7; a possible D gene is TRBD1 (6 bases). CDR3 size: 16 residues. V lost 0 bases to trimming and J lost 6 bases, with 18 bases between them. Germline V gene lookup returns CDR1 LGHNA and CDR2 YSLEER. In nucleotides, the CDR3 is TGCGCCAGCAGCCAAGAGGTTGCAGGGGTTCATGGCGAGCAGTACTTC. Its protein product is CASSQEVAGVHGEQYF.

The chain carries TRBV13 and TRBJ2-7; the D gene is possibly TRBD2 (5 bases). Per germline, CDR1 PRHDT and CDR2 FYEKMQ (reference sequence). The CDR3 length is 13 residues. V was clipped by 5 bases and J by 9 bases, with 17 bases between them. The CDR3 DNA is TGTGCCAGCAGCAGCAACCCCCCTCGGGGGCAGTACTTC. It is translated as CASSSNPPRGQYF.

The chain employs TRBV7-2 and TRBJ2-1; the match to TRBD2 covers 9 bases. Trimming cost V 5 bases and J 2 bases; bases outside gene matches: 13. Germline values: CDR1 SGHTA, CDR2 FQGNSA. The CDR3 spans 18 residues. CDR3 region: CASSETPPIAGAYNEQFF. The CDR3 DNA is TGTGCCAGCAGCGAGACCCCACCCATAGCGGGAGCCTACAATGAGCAGTTCTTC. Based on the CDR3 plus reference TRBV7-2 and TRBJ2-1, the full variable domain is GAGVSQSPSNKVTEKGKDVELRCDPISGHTALYWYRQSLGQGLEFLIYFQGNSAPDKSGLPSDRFSAERTGGSVSTLTIQRTQQEDSAVYLCASSETPPIAGAYNEQFFGPGTRLTVL.

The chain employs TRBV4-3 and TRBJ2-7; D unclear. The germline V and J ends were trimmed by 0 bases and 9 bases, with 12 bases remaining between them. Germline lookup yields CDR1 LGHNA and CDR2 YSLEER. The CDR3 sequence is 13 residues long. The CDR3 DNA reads TGCGCCAGCAGCCAAGATCACTCTACGGGGCAGTACTTC. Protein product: CASSQDHSTGQYF.

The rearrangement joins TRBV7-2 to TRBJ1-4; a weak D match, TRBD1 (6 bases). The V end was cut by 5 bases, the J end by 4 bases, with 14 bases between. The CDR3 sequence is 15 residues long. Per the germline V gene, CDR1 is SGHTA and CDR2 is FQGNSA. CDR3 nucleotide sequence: TGTGCCAGCAGCCCCCGAGGGGGATATAATGAAAAACTGTTTTTT. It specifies CASSPRGGYNEKLFF.

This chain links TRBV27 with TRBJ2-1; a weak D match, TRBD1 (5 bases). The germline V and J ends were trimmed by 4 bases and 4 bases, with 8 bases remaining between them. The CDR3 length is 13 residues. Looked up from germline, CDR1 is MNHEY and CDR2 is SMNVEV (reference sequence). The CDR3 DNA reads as TGTGCCAGCAGTTCTGGGGCTTACAATGAGCAGTTCTTC. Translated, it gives CASSSGAYNEQFF.

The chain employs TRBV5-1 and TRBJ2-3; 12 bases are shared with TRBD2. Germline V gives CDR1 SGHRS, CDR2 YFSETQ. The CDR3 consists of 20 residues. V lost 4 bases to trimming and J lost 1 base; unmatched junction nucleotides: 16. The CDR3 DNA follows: TGCGCCAGCAGCCGGACGACTAGCGGGAGCGGGGGCGGGGGCACAGATACGCAGTATTTT. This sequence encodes CASSRTTSGSGGGGTDTQYF.